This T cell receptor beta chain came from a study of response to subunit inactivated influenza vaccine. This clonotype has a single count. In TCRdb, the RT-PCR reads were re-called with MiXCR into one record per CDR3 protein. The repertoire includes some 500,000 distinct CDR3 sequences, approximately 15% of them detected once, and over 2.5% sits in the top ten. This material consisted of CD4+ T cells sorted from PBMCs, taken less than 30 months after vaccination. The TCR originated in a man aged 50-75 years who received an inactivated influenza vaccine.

CDR3 sequence (DNA): TGTGCCAGCAGTTACCCGGGACAGGGTCGGGATGAGCAGTTCTTC. This encodes CASSYPGQGRDEQFF. The chain uses TRBV6-5 and TRBJ2-1; 9 bases are shared with TRBD1. The CDR3 length is 15 residues. J gave up 8 bases and V 2 bases, and 7 bases lay outside the gene matches. CDR1 and CDR2 (germline): MNHEY, SVGAGI.